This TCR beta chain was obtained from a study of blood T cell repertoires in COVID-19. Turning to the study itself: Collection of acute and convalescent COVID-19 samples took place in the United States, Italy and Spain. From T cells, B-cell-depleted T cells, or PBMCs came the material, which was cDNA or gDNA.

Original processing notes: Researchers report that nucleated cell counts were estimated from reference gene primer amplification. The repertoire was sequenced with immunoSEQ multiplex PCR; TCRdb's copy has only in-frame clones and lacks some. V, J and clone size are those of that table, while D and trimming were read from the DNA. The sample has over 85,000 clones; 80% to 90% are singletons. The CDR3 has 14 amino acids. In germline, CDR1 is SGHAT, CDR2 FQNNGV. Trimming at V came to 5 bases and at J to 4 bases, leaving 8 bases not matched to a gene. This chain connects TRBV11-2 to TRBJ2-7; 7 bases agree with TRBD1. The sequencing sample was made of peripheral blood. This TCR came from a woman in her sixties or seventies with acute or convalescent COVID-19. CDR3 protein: CASSKGQVPYEQYF. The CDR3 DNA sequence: TGTGCCAGCAGCAAAGGACAGGTTCCTTACGAGCAGTACTTC.